The 12 T cell receptor beta chains presented below share a single source sample, sequenced in a study of early T cells in non-severe SARS-CoV-2 infection. MiXCR was run by TCRdb on the 5' RACE reads, yielding one entry per CDR3 protein. The data contain around 26,000 distinct CDR3 sequences, 5.1% of them singletons. The sample comprised whole blood. These receptors all come from an adult who was a healthcare worker with PCR-confirmed SARS-CoV-2 infection or an uninfected control (not recorded which).

This clonotype was observed many times. This sequence joins TRBV5-1 and TRBJ2-2; D gene unclear. The CDR3 is made up of 15 amino acids. Germline loops: CDR1 SGHRS, CDR2 YFSETQ. V lost 0 bases and J 5 bases, leaving 11 bases between the germline ends. The CDR3 region has the DNA TGCGCCAGCAGCTTGGACACGCCGGAGACCGGGGAGCTGTTTTTT. It translates to CASSLDTPETGELFF.

The chain is built from TRBV24-1 and TRBJ2-3; 7 nucleotides align to TRBD1. The CDR3 covers 12 residues. The junction had 3 bases not matched to a gene; V was cut back by 9 bases and J by 4 bases. CDR1 KGHDR and CDR2 SFDVKD come from the germline V gene. This chain's CDR3 is CATRGTADTQYF. DNA for the CDR3: TGTGCCACCCGTGGGACAGCAGATACGCAGTATTTT.

This chain uses TRBV30 with TRBJ2-1; D remains ambiguous. This CDR3 comprises 14 residues. V was clipped by 3 bases and J by 3 bases, with 12 bases between them. Per the germline V gene, CDR1 is GTSNPN and CDR2 is SVGIG (reference sequence). CDR3 nucleotides: TGTGCCTGGAGGTCCGAGACACTCTACAATGAGCAGTTCTTC. This codes for CAWRSETLYNEQFF.

This clonotype is labeled as medium-sized (0.01 to 0.1%). The rearrangement links TRBV7-6 to TRBJ2-1; 8 bases match TRBD1. The V gene's germline CDR1 is SGHVS and CDR2 FNYEAQ. J was trimmed by 4 bases and V by 1 base; bases with no gene match: 3. This CDR3 has 15 residues. CDR3: CASSLGTGMYNEQFF. CDR3 nucleotides: TGTGCCAGCAGCTTAGGGACAGGGATGTACAATGAGCAGTTCTTC.

Many counts were recorded for this clonotype. The chain combines TRBV12-3 or TRBV12-4 with TRBJ2-2; D is perhaps TRBD1 or TRBD2 (6 bases each). V was trimmed by 6 bases and J by 1 base, leaving 15 bases between them. This CDR3 is 16 amino acids long. In DNA, the CDR3 is TGTGCCAGCAGCCTGTGGAGGGGGGTGAACACCGGGGAGCTGTTTTTT. Translated: CASSLWRGVNTGELFF.

This clonotype was observed many times. The chain joins TRBV15 to TRBJ2-7, with no clear D. Germline V gene sequence: CDR1 LNHNV, CDR2 YYDKDF (reference sequence). This CDR3 contains 13 residues. Trimming pared 3 bases from V and 4 bases from J, leaving 10 bases between. The CDR3 DNA reads as TGTGCCACCAGCAGCCCGAACCTTTACGAGCAGTACTTC. Residues: CATSSPNLYEQYF.

CDR3 region: CASSLRRQDNEQFF. The CDR3 DNA sequence: TGTGCCAGCAGTTTGCGGAGACAGGACAATGAGCAGTTCTTC. The J gene is TRBJ2-1, the V gene TRBV6-2 or TRBV6-3; D is possibly TRBD1 (6 bases). This CDR3 is built from 14 residues. V was trimmed by 4 bases and J by 5 bases, leaving 12 bases between them. Germline V CDR1 and CDR2: MNHEY, SVGEGT.

This clonotype is labeled medium-sized. This sequence joins TRBV7-9 and TRBJ2-4; D is ambiguous. Germline CDR1 SEHNR, CDR2 FQNEAQ (reference sequence). The V end was cut by 5 bases, the J end by 1 base, with 9 bases between. The CDR3 contains 14 residues. CDR3: CASSVAQAKNIQYF. The CDR3 DNA is TGTGCCAGCAGCGTCGCACAGGCCAAAAACATTCAGTACTTC.

This clonotype came up once. A clone one base away is much larger, so this may be a read error. V is TRBV10-3 and J is TRBJ2-3, with 10 positions matching TRBD1. The V gene's germline CDR1 is ENHRY and CDR2 SYGVKD. The CDR3 length is 13 residues. CDR3 nucleotide sequence: TGTGCCATCACCGGGACAGGGGCAGATACGCGGTATTTT. It specifies CAITGTGADTRYF.

This clonotype was seen repeatedly, ten times or more. The chain links TRBV7-6 to TRBJ2-3; TRBD2 agrees at 8 bases. The CDR3 length is 18 residues. The V gene's germline CDR1 is SGHVS and CDR2 FNYEAQ. The J segment lost 4 bases and the V segment lost 1 base, leaving 13 bases of the junction unmatched. The chain's CDR3 is CASSLGDSPDSGADTQYF. The CDR3 region has the DNA TGTGCCAGCAGCTTAGGTGATTCCCCCGATAGCGGGGCAGATACGCAGTATTTT.

This clonotype came up many times. The chain combines TRBV7-9 with TRBJ2-7; 8 bases are shared with TRBD2. CDR3 length equals 14 residues. With 5 bases clipped from V and 2 bases from J, the junction kept 5 bases outside the gene matches. Germline V lookup: CDR1 SEHNR, CDR2 FQNEAQ (reference sequence). Here the CDR3 DNA reads TGTGCCAGCAGCCCAGGGACTAGGCCCTACGAGCAGTACTTC. Translated, it gives CASSPGTRPYEQYF.

This clonotype has ten or more counts. The chain links TRBV4-2 to TRBJ1-1; 7 nucleotides line up with TRBD1. The V segment lost 1 base and the J segment 2 bases; nucleotides outside the gene matches: 4. This CDR3 has 15 amino acids. Germline V lookup: CDR1 LGHNA, CDR2 YNFKEQ. In DNA form, the CDR3 reads TGTGCCAGCAGCCAAGTTGGACAGGTCAACACTGAAGCTTTCTTT. It specifies CASSQVGQVNTEAFF.